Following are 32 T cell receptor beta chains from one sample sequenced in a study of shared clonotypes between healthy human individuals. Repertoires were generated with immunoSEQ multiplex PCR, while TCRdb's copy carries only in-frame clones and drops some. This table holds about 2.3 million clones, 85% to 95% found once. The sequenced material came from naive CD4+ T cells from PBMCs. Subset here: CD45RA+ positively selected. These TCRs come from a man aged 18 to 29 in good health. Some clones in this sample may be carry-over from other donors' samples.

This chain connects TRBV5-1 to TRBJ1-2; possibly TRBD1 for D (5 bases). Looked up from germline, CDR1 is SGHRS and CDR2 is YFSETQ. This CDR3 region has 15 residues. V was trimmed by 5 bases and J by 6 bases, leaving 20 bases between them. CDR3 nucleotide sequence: TGCGCCAGCAGAATCCCGCGGGGCAGCGAAAATGGCTACACCTTC. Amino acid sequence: CASRIPRGSENGYTF.

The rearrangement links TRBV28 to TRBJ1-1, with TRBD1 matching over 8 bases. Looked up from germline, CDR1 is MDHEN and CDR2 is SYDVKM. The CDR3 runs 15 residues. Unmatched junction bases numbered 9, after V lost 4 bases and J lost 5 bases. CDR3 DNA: TGTGCCAGCAGTTCCCCCAGGGGGCCTGAGACTGAAGCTTTCTTT. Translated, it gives CASSSPRGPETEAFF.

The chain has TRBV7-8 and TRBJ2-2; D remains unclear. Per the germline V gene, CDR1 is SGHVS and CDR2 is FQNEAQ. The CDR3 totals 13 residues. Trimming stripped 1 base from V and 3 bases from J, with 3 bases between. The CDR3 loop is CASSLGHTGELFF. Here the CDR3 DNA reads TGTGCCAGCAGCTTAGGACACACCGGGGAGCTGTTTTTT.

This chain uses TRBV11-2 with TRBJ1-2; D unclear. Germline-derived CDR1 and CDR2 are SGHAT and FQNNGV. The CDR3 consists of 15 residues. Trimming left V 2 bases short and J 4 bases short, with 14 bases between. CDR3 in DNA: TGTGCCAGCAGCTTACAATCGACGTCCGTCTATGGCTACACCTTC. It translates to CASSLQSTSVYGYTF.

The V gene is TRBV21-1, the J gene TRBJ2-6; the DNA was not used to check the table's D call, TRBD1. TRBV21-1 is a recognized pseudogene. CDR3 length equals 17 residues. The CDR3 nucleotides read TGTGCCAGCAGCAAACGTGGCAGGGTAACTGGGGCCAACGTCCTGACTTTC. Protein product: CASSKRGRVTGANVLTF.

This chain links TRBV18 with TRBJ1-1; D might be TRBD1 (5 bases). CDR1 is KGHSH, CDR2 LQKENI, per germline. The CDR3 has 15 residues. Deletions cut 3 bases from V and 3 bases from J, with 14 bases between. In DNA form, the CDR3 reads TGTGCCAGCTCACCCTCCGGGGCCTGGGACACTGAAGCTTTCTTT. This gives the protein CASSPSGAWDTEAFF.

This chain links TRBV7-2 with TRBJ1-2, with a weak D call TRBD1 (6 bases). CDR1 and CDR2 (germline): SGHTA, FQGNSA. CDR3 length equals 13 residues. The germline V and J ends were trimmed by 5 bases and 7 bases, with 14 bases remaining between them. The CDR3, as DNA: TGTGCCAGCAGCCCTCCGGGGGGCGTTGGCTACACCTTC. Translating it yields CASSPPGGVGYTF.

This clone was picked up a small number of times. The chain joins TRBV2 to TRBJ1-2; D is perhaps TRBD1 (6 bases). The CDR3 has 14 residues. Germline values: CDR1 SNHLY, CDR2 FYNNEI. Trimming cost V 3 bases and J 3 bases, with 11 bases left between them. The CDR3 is CASSEEGEYYGYTF. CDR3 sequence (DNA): TGTGCCAGCAGTGAGGAGGGGGAGTACTATGGCTACACCTTC.

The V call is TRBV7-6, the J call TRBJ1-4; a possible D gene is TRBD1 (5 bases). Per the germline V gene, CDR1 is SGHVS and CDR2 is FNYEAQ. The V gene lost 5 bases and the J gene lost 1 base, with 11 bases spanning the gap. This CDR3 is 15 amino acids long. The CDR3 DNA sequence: TGTGCCAGCAGCCCTACCGACAGAACTAATGAAAAACTGTTTTTT. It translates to CASSPTDRTNEKLFF.

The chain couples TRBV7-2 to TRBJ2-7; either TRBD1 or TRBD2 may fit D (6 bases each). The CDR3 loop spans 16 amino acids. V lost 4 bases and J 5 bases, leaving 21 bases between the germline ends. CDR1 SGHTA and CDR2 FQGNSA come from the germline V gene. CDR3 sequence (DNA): TGTGCCAGCAGCTATATTTTTGGGACGGAGGGGGACGAGCAGTACTTC. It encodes CASSYIFGTEGDEQYF.

DNA of the CDR3: TGTGCCAGTTCGAGACCAGAATACGAGCAGTACTTC. Amino acid sequence: CASSRPEYEQYF. V is TRBV6-1 and J is TRBJ2-7, with D uncertain. Deletions cut 9 bases from V and 4 bases from J, with 13 bases between. The CDR3 has 12 residues. CDR1 and CDR2 (germline): MNHNS, SASEGT.

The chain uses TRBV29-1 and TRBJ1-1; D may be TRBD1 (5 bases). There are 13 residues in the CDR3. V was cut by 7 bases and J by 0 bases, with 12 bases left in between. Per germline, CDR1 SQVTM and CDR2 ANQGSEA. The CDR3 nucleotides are TGCAGCGCCGCCGCCAGGGTGAACACTGAAGCTTTCTTT. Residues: CSAAARVNTEAFF. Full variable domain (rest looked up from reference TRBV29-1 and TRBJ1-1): SAVISQKPSRDICQRGTSLTIQCQVDSQVTMMFWYRQQPGQSLTLIATANQGSEATYESGFVIDKFPISRPNLTFSTLTVSNMSPEDSSIYLCSAAARVNTEAFFGQGTRLTVV.

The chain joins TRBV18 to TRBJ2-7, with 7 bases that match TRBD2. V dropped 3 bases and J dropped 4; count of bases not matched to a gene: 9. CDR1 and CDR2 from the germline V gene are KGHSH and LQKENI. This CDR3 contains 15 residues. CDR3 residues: CASSPTPSGSYEQYF. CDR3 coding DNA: TGTGCCAGCTCACCGACGCCTAGCGGCTCATACGAGCAGTACTTC.

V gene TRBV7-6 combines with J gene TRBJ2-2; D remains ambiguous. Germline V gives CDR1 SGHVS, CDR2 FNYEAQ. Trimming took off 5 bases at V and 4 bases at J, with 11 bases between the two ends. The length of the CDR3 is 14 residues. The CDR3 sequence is CASSPLKFTGELFF. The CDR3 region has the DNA TGTGCCAGCAGCCCCCTCAAGTTCACCGGGGAGCTGTTTTTT. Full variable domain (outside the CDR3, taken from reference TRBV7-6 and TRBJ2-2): GAGVSQSPRYKVTKRGQDVALRCDPISGHVSLYWYRQALGQGPEFLTYFNYEAQQDKSGLPNDRFSAERPEGSISTLTIQRTEQRDSAMYRCASSPLKFTGELFFGEGSRLTVL.

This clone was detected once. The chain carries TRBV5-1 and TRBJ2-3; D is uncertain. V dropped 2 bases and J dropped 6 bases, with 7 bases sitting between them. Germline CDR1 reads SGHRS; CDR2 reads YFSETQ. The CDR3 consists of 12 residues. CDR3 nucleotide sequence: TGCGCCAGCAGCTTCCCTAAGGATACGCAGTATTTT. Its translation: CASSFPKDTQYF.

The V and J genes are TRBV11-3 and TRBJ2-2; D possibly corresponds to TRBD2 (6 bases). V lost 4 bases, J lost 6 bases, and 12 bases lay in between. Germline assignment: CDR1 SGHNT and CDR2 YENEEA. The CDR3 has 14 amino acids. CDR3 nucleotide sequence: TGTGCCAGCAGCTCTAAGACTAGATCCGGGGAGCTGTTTTTT. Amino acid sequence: CASSSKTRSGELFF.

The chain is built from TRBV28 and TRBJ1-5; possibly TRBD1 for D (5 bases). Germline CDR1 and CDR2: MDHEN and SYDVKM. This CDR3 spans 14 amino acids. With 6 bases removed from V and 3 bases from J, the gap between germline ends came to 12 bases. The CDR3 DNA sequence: TGTGCCAGCAGGTGGGAGGGGCCCAATCAGCCCCAGCATTTT. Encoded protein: CASRWEGPNQPQHF.

CDR3: CASSLVGIAETQYF. DNA of the CDR3: TGTGCCAGCAGCTTGGTCGGGATCGCCGAAACCCAGTACTTC. V and J are TRBV5-6 and TRBJ2-5; a weak D match, TRBD2 (5 bases). Germline CDR1 and CDR2: SGHDT and YYEEEE. This CDR3 has 14 amino acids. Trimming left V 0 bases short and J 8 bases short, with 14 bases between.

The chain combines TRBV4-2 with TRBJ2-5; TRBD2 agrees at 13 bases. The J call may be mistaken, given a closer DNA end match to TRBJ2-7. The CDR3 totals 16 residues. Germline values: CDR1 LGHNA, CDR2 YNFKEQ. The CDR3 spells CASSELAGGPNYEQYF. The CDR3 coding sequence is TGTGCCAGCAGCGAACTAGCGGGAGGGCCGAACTACGAGCAGTACTTC.

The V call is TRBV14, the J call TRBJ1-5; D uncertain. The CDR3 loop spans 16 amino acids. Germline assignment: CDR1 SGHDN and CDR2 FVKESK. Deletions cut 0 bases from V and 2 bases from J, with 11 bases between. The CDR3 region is CASSQEAPQGNQPQHF. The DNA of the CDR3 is TGTGCCAGCAGCCAAGAGGCTCCGCAGGGCAATCAGCCCCAGCATTTT. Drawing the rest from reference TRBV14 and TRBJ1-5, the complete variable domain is EAGVTQFPSHSVIEKGQTVTLRCDPISGHDNLYWYRRVMGKEIKFLLHFVKESKQDESGMPNNRFLAERTGGTYSTLKVQPAELEDSGVYFCASSQEAPQGNQPQHFGDGTRLSIL.

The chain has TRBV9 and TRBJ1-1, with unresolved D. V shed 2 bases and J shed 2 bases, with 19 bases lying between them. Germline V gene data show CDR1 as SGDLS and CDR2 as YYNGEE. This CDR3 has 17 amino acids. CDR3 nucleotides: TGTGCCAGCAGCGTCGGACGGCCGGGCGGTGGTAACACTGAAGCTTTCTTT. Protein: CASSVGRPGGGNTEAFF.

The CDR3 DNA reads TGTGCCGTCAGTTGGGGGACAGATACGCAGTATTTT. Translated: CAVSWGTDTQYF. V gene TRBV30 combines with J gene TRBJ2-3; the D call may be TRBD1 or TRBD2 (5 bases each). V dropped 8 bases and J dropped 3 bases, with 12 bases sitting between them. CDR1 is GTSNPN and CDR2 is SVGIG in the germline V gene (reference sequence). The CDR3 contains 12 residues.

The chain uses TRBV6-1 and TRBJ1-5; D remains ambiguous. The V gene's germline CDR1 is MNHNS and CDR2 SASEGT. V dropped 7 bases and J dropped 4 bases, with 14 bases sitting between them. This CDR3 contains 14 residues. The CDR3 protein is CASTLDRTNQPQHF. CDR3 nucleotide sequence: TGTGCCAGCACCCTGGATCGTACTAATCAGCCCCAGCATTTT.

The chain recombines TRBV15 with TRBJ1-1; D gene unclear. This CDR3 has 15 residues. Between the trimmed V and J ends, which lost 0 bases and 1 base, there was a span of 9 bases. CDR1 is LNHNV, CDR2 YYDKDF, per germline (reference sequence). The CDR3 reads CATSRDRSGNTEAFF. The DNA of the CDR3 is TGTGCCACCAGCAGAGATAGGTCAGGGAACACTGAAGCTTTCTTT.

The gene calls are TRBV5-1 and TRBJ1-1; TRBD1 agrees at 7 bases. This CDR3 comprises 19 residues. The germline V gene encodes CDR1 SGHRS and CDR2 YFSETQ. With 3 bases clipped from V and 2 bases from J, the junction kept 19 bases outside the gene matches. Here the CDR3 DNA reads TGCGCCAGCAGCTCATATTCTCCGTTTCGACAGGGCACTAACACTGAAGCTTTCTTT. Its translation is CASSSYSPFRQGTNTEAFF.

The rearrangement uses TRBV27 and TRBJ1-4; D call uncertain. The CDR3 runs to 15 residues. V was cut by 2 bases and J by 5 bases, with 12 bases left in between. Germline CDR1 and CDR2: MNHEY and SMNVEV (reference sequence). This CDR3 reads CASSLTRQPNEKLFF. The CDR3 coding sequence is TGTGCCAGCAGTTTAACCCGACAACCCAATGAAAAACTGTTTTTT.

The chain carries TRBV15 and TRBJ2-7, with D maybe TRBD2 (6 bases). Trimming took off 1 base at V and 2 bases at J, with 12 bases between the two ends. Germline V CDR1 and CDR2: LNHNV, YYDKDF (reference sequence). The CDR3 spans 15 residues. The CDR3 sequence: CATSRGAGRTYEQYF. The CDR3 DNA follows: TGTGCCACCAGCAGAGGAGCCGGGAGAACCTACGAGCAGTACTTC.

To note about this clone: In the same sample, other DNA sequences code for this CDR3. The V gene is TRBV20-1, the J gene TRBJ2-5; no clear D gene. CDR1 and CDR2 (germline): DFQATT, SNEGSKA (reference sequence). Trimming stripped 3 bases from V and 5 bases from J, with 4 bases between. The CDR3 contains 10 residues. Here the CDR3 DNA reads TGCAGTGCTAGGGACGAGACCCAGTACTTC. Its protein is CSARDETQYF.

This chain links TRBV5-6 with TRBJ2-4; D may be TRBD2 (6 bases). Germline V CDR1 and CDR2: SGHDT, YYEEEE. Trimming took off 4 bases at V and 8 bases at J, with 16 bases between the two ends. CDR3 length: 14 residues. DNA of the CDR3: TGTGCCAGCAGCCAGGGATCAGGAGGGGACATTCAGTACTTC. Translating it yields CASSQGSGGDIQYF.

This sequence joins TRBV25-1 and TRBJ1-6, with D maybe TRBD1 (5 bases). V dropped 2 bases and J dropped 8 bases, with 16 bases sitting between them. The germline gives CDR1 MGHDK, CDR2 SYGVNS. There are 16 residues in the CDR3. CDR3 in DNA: TGTGCCAGCAGTGAACCGCTTGGAGTGGGGGATTCACCCCTCCACTTT. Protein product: CASSEPLGVGDSPLHF.

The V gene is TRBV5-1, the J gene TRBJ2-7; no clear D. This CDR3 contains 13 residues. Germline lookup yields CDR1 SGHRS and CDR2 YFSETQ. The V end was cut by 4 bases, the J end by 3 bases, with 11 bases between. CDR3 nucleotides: TGCGCCAGCAGCCCCGGGCTCCGCTACGAGCAGTACTTC. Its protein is CASSPGLRYEQYF.

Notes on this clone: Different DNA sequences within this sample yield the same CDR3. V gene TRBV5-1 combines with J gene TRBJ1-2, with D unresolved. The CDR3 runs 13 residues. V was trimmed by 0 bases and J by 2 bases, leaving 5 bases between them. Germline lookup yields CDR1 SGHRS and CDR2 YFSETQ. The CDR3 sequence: CASSLDRNYGYTF. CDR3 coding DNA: TGCGCCAGCAGCTTGGATAGGAACTATGGCTACACCTTC.